A single sample gave rise to the 17 T cell receptor beta chains below, sequenced in a study of identifying expanded T cells in peripheral blood. Sequencing used immunoSEQ multiplex PCR; TCRdb keeps in-frame clones, though not all of them. Of about 50,000 clones detected, about 83% appear once; the ten largest clones hold more than 15%. The sequencing sample was made of blood. The source is a person between 18 and 75 years old in good health.

The rearrangement uses TRBV12-5 and TRBJ1-2, with 10 bases fitting TRBD1. CDR1 is LGHNT, CDR2 FRNRAP, per germline. The ends lost 5 bases at V and 7 bases at J; junction bases unmatched: 7. CDR3 length equals 14 residues. The CDR3 is CASGPTGGTGGYTF. CDR3 coding DNA: TGTGCTAGTGGTCCGACAGGGGGCACGGGTGGCTACACCTTC.

The chain carries TRBV10-1 and TRBJ2-4; no clear D. There are 20 residues in the CDR3. V was trimmed by 0 bases and J by 0 bases, leaving 21 bases between them. Germline lookup yields CDR1 WNHNN and CDR2 SYGVQD (reference sequence). As DNA, the CDR3 is TGCGCCAGCAGTGAGTCGTTGGAGATCGGGCCAATCCTAGCCAAAAACATTCAGTACTTC. This encodes CASSESLEIGPILAKNIQYF.

J is TRBJ2-5 and V is TRBV5-1, with D possibly being TRBD1 (6 bases). CDR1 is SGHRS and CDR2 is YFSETQ in the germline V gene. CDR3 size: 16 residues. Trimming shortened V by 1 base and J by 2 bases, and 15 bases separated the two germline ends. The CDR3 loop reads CASSLMDRPGQETQYF. The CDR3 bases are TGCGCCAGCAGCTTGATGGACAGACCTGGGCAAGAGACCCAGTACTTC.

Written as DNA, the CDR3 is TGCGCCAGCAGCTTGGGTGGGACAGCTGATTTCATAGCTTTCTTT. As protein: CASSLGGTADFIAFF. The rearrangement uses TRBV5-1 and TRBJ1-1; 7 bases fit TRBD1. With V trimmed by 0 bases and J by 10 bases, 12 bases remained unmatched. In germline, CDR1 is SGHRS, CDR2 YFSETQ. The length of the CDR3 is 15 residues.

The CDR3 here is CSVQGTEAFF. The CDR3 nucleotides are TGCAGCGTCCAAGGCACTGAAGCTTTCTTT. This chain links TRBV29-1 with TRBJ1-1, with D uncertain. Trimming took off 6 bases at V and 4 bases at J, with 6 bases between the two ends. This CDR3 has 10 amino acids. Germline CDR1 is SQVTM and CDR2 is ANQGSEA.

This clone was seen only once. V is TRBV6-1 and J is TRBJ1-5; 8 bases fit TRBD1. V lost 2 bases to trimming and J lost 0 bases; unmatched junction nucleotides: 6. From germline, CDR1 is MNHNS and CDR2 SASEGT. The CDR3 totals 17 residues. CDR3 nucleotide sequence: TGTGCCAGCAGTGAATTGGACAGGGCCTATAGCAATCAGCCCCAGCATTTT. Protein product: CASSELDRAYSNQPQHF.

This clone was detected only once. This chain uses TRBV5-1 with TRBJ2-1; 11 positions agree with TRBD2. The CDR3 is 15 amino acids. Trimming removed 0 bases from V and 5 bases from J; junction bases left unmatched: 1. Germline V gives CDR1 SGHRS, CDR2 YFSETQ. This chain's CDR3 is CASSLVAGGNNEQFF. The DNA for the CDR3 is TGCGCCAGCAGCTTGGTAGCGGGAGGGAACAATGAGCAGTTCTTC.

The chain recombines TRBV5-8 with TRBJ2-2, with D hard to call. This CDR3 contains 13 residues. Germline-derived CDR1 and CDR2 are SGHTS and YDEGEE. V gave up 1 base and J gave up 5 bases, with 6 bases separating them. CDR3 residues: CASSLRLTGELFF. CDR3 coding DNA: TGTGCCAGCAGCTTGAGACTTACCGGGGAGCTGTTTTTT.

This clone showed up just once. The V and J genes are TRBV6-1 and TRBJ1-2; TRBD1 matches 10 bases. CDR3 size: 15 residues. V gave up 8 bases and J gave up 5 bases; unmatched junction bases: 11. The germline CDR1 and CDR2 sequences are MNHNS and SASEGT. The CDR3 protein is CASADRGNSMYGYTF. Written as DNA, the CDR3 is TGTGCCAGCGCGGACAGGGGGAACAGTATGTATGGCTACACCTTC.

V gene TRBV6-6 combines with J gene TRBJ2-7; tentative D call: TRBD1 (6 bases). The CDR3 extends over 13 amino acids. Germline CDR1 is MNHNY and CDR2 is SVGAGI (reference sequence). V lost 5 bases to trimming and J lost 2 bases, with 10 bases between them. The CDR3 DNA reads TGTGCCAGCAGTCGTGGACAGCCCTACGAGCAGTACGTC. Its translation is CASSRGQPYEQYV.

This clone was picked up a small number of times. The rearrangement links TRBV14 to TRBJ2-7, with D possibly matching TRBD2 (6 bases). Trimming left V 3 bases short and J 6 bases short, with 15 bases between. Germline assignment: CDR1 SGHDN and CDR2 FVKESK. CDR3 length: 14 amino acids. This CDR3 is CASSHNTGGSEQYF. The CDR3 region has the DNA TGTGCCAGCAGCCACAATACTGGGGGGTCCGAGCAGTACTTC.

As DNA, the CDR3 is TGTGCCAGCAGCGTAAAAGGATACACCGGGGAGCTGTTTTTT. This encodes CASSVKGYTGELFF. The chain carries TRBV9 and TRBJ2-2; no reliable D call. Germline V lookup: CDR1 SGDLS, CDR2 YYNGEE. V lost 1 base and J lost 3, with 7 bases in between. The CDR3 runs 14 residues.

The chain uses TRBV6-1 and TRBJ1-6; TRBD1 matches at 10 bases. V was pared by 6 bases and J by 7 bases, with 0 bases of the junction left unmatched. Germline V gives CDR1 MNHNS, CDR2 SASEGT. The CDR3 is 13 amino acids. The DNA of the CDR3 is TGTGCCAGCAGGGACAGGGGGAATTCACCCCTCCACTTT. It is translated as CASRDRGNSPLHF.

J is TRBJ1-5 and V is TRBV5-6; the D is unclear. Germline V gene lookup returns CDR1 SGHDT and CDR2 YYEEEE. V was cut by 1 base and J by 0 bases, with 8 bases left in between. CDR3 length: 15 residues. CDR3 coding DNA: TGTGCCAGCAGCTTGTACCGATTTAGCAATCAGCCCCAGCATTTT. As protein: CASSLYRFSNQPQHF. The full variable domain, with the rest looked up from reference TRBV5-6 and TRBJ1-5, is DAGVTQSPTHLIKTRGQQVTLRCSPKSGHDTVSWYQQALGQGPQFIFQYYEEEERQRGNFPDRFSGHQFPNYSSELNVNALLLGDSALYLCASSLYRFSNQPQHFGDGTRLSIL.

The chain carries TRBV5-1 and TRBJ1-4; unclear D gene. There are 17 residues in the CDR3. The germline CDR1 and CDR2 sequences are SGHRS and YFSETQ. V lost 0 bases, J lost 0 bases, and 12 bases lay in between. The chain's CDR3 is CASSLGVGAPTNEKLFF. CDR3 DNA sequence: TGCGCCAGCAGCTTGGGGGTGGGAGCACCAACTAATGAAAAACTGTTTTTT.

This chain connects TRBV7-9 to TRBJ2-1, with 9 bases matching TRBD2. Germline assignment: CDR1 SEHNR and CDR2 FQNEAQ (reference sequence). After removal of 6 bases from V and 2 bases from J, the junction contained 5 bases not matched to a gene. This CDR3 has 15 amino acids. The CDR3 spells CASRSTSGTYNEQFF. DNA for the CDR3: TGTGCCAGCAGATCGACTAGCGGCACCTACAATGAGCAGTTCTTC.

The chain is built from TRBV6-1 and TRBJ2-7; 7 positions match TRBD1. V lost 7 bases to trimming and J lost 2 bases; unmatched junction nucleotides: 8. This CDR3 contains 14 residues. Looked up from germline, CDR1 is MNHNS and CDR2 is SASEGT. CDR3 bases: TGTGCCAGCACCAGACAGGGAGTCACCTACGAGCAGTACGTC. Translation gives CASTRQGVTYEQYV.